Listed below are T cell receptor beta chains from one sample, sequenced in a study of spatial heterogeneity in lung cancer. Via MiXCR, TCRdb re-called the 5' RACE reads, giving one row per CDR3 protein. The sample yields 25,000 to 30,000 distinct CDR3 sequences, roughly 5.6% seen once. The specimen comprised PBMCs, sampled at follow-up. The receptor source for this set is a male donor with early-stage non-small cell lung cancer. Both conserved end residues are part of each CDR3. D genes are given only for firm matches. Not all rows give a size; the values are once, few, many and, for expanded clones, a class.

clone_size d_call j_call v_call cdr3_aa cdr3_nt
few . TRBJ1-5 TRBV24-1 CATSDEDPQPQHF TGTGCCACCAGTGACGAGGACCCCCAGCCCCAGCATTTT
many TRBD1 TRBJ1-6 TRBV20-1 CSARRDRGLYLANSPLHF TGCAGTGCCAGACGGGACAGGGGGCTATATCTGGCCAATTCACCCCTCCACTTT
many . TRBJ2-7 TRBV18 CASSPSSGQYSYEQYF TGTGCCAGCTCACCAAGTAGCGGACAGTACTCCTACGAGCAGTACTTC
many TRBD1 TRBJ1-2 TRBV7-9 CASSPTGLGYGYTF TGTGCCAGCAGCCCGACAGGGCTTGGCTATGGCTACACCTTC
many TRBD1 TRBJ1-2 TRBV18 CASSRGQVGYGYTF TGTGCCAGCTCACGGGGACAGGTGGGATATGGCTACACCTTC
. TRBD2 TRBJ2-2 TRBV6-2/TRBV6-3 CASSKTSGRTGELFF TGTGCCAGCAGCAAGACTAGCGGGAGGACCGGGGAGCTGTTTTTT
. . TRBJ1-5 TRBV11-2 CASSLGLGGRSLHQPQHF TGTGCCAGCAGCTTAGGGCTGGGGGGGCGCTCCCTTCATCAGCCCCAGCATTTT
. . TRBJ2-3 TRBV19 CASSASIQDTQYF TGTGCCAGTAGTGCGTCTATTCAAGATACGCAGTATTTT
many . TRBJ1-1 TRBV2 CASSERFKEAFF TGTGCCAGCAGTGAGAGGTTTAAGGAAGCTTTCTTT
few . TRBJ2-1 TRBV4-1 CASSQDRASSYNEQFF TGCGCCAGCAGCCAAGATAGGGCTAGCAGCTACAATGAGCAGTTCTTC
many . TRBJ2-2 TRBV6-5 CASTPWGGQAGEMFF TGTGCCAGCACCCCTTGGGGGGGACAGGCTGGTGAAATGTTTTTT
many . TRBJ2-3 TRBV7-3 CASSSTGDLYYSTDTQYF TGTGCCAGCAGCTCAACTGGGGACCTCTATTATAGCACAGATACGCAGTATTTT
many TRBD2 TRBJ2-3 TRBV6-4 CASSVSGGGTDTQYF TGTGCCAGCAGTGTTAGCGGGGGAGGCACAGATACGCAGTATTTT
. . TRBJ2-1 TRBV7-9 CASSPPFGPTGVEQFF TGTGCCAGCAGCCCGCCGTTTGGCCCCACTGGCGTTGAGCAGTTCTTC
few . TRBJ1-1 TRBV12-3/TRBV12-4 CASSWGPLRGTEAFF TGTGCCAGCAGTTGGGGTCCCCTGAGGGGCACTGAAGCTTTCTTT
medium-sized . TRBJ2-7 TRBV20-1 CSASTSLSYEQYF TGCAGTGCTAGTACAAGCCTTTCCTACGAGCAGTACTTC
. . TRBJ1-1 TRBV24-1 CATSDGGKETEAFF TGTGCCACCAGTGACGGGGGGAAGGAGACTGAAGCTTTCTTT
medium-sized . TRBJ2-5 TRBV6-6 CASSQQETQYF TGTGCCAGCAGTCAGCAAGAGACCCAGTACTTC
. TRBD1 TRBJ1-1 TRBV5-1 CASSSGQGKNTEAFF TGCGCCAGCAGCTCGGGACAGGGGAAGAACACTGAAGCTTTCTTT
few TRBD2 TRBJ2-5 TRBV19 CASRLAGETQYF TGTGCCAGTCGGCTAGCGGGAGAGACCCAGTACTTC
few . TRBJ2-1 TRBV27 CASSLWADNEQFF TGTGCCAGCAGTTTATGGGCAGACAATGAGCAGTTCTTC
medium-sized . TRBJ2-1 TRBV6-5 CASSPSPPVHEQFF TGTGCCAGCAGTCCCTCTCCCCCGGTCCATGAGCAGTTCTTC
many . TRBJ1-2 TRBV5-8 CASSLNGYTF TGTGCCAGCAGCTTAAATGGCTACACCTTC
. . TRBJ1-3 TRBV11-2 CASSPNYSGNTIYF TGTGCCAGCAGCCCAAATTACTCTGGAAACACCATATATTTT
many . TRBJ1-5 TRBV29-1 CSVGDSKNQPQHF TGCAGCGTTGGTGACAGCAAGAATCAGCCCCAGCATTTT
many . TRBJ1-2 TRBV20-1 CSAREASGTGYTF TGCAGTGCTAGAGAGGCGTCGGGGACTGGCTACACCTTC
few . TRBJ1-2 TRBV7-6 CASSFGGVSGYTF TGTGCCAGCAGCTTCGGAGGGGTGTCTGGCTACACCTTC
. TRBD1 TRBJ2-5 TRBV5-5 CASSQDRVRTVETQYF TGTGCCAGCAGCCAGGACAGGGTGAGGACAGTTGAGACCCAGTACTTC
many TRBD2 TRBJ2-1 TRBV4-3 CASSQDLGLAAEYNEQFF TGCGCCAGCAGCCAAGATCTGGGACTAGCGGCTGAATACAATGAGCAGTTCTTC
. . TRBJ2-4 TRBV11-2 CASSSRQLAKNIQYF TGTGCCAGCAGCTCCCGACAGCTAGCCAAAAACATTCAGTACTTC
many . TRBJ2-7 TRBV20-1 CSAFRTASYEQYF TGCAGTGCGTTCCGGACAGCCTCCTACGAGCAGTACTTC
. . TRBJ1-5 TRBV6-5 CASSRTRAGNQPQHF TGTGCCAGCAGCCGGACACGGGCCGGCAATCAGCCCCAGCATTTT
many . TRBJ1-6 TRBV6-2/TRBV6-3 CASSYQGWNSPLHF TGTGCCAGCAGTTATCAGGGCTGGAATTCACCCCTCCACTTT
. . TRBJ1-1 TRBV29-1 CSVFGVPANTEAFF TGCAGCGTTTTCGGGGTCCCGGCGAACACTGAAGCTTTCTTT
medium-sized . TRBJ2-2 TRBV5-5 CASSLGGTNTGELFF TGTGCCAGCAGCTTAGGCGGGACGAACACCGGGGAGCTGTTTTTT
few . TRBJ2-3 TRBV19 CASSMFEPGEDTQYF TGTGCCAGTAGTATGTTCGAACCCGGAGAAGATACGCAGTATTTT
few TRBD1 TRBJ1-1 TRBV5-1 CASSHDRANTEAFF TGCGCCAGCAGCCATGACAGGGCGAACACTGAAGCTTTCTTT
many TRBD2 TRBJ2-1 TRBV6-4 CASSRREGYNEQFF TGTGCCAGCAGTCGGCGGGAGGGATACAATGAGCAGTTCTTC
many TRBD2 TRBJ2-3 TRBV7-8 CASSWDGSGRPPDTQYF TGTGCCAGCAGCTGGGATGGTAGCGGGAGGCCCCCAGATACGCAGTATTTT
. . TRBJ1-1 TRBV27 CASSLCGALTEAFF TGTGCCAGCAGTTTATGCGGGGCGCTCACTGAAGCTTTCTTT
many . TRBJ2-4 TRBV2 CASSQGMDGNIQYF TGTGCCAGCAGCCAAGGTATGGACGGGAACATTCAGTACTTC
. . TRBJ1-2 TRBV4-1 CASSPTEGSYGYTF TGCGCCAGCAGCCCCACGGAAGGATCCTATGGCTACACCTTC
. TRBD1 TRBJ2-5 TRBV12-3/TRBV12-4 CASGSGQQETQYF TGTGCCAGCGGGTCGGGACAGCAAGAGACCCAGTACTTC
medium-sized TRBD2 TRBJ2-1 TRBV20-1 CSAPRLAFSNEQFF TGCAGTGCCCCCCGACTAGCGTTCAGCAATGAGCAGTTCTTC
many . TRBJ1-1 TRBV2 CASSPTGLFEAFF TGTGCCAGCAGTCCGACAGGATTATTCGAAGCTTTCTTT
many . TRBJ2-5 TRBV11-2 CASSPGGINLGETQYF TGTGCCAGCAGCCCAGGAGGCATTAATCTTGGGGAGACCCAGTACTTC
many TRBD1 TRBJ1-5 TRBV3-1 CASSRWKGQGFGAQHF TGTGCCAGCAGCCGGTGGAAGGGACAGGGATTCGGGGCCCAGCATTTT
many . TRBJ2-7 TRBV28 CASSLSSTETSVRGQYF TGTGCCAGCAGTTTATCCTCTACAGAGACCTCAGTAAGAGGGCAGTACTTC
many . TRBJ1-2 TRBV7-2 CASSLSDYGYTF TGTGCCAGCAGCTTAAGCGACTATGGCTACACCTTC